This T cell receptor (beta chain) derives from a study of control samples from healthy donors and cancer patients (dated by TCRdb to about 2020). Notes on this clone: No cognate antigen has been identified for it. No base-level quality is on record; no much larger clone is a single base apart.

Library generation was performed with the immunoSEQ multiplex PCR assay. TCRdb limited this immuneACCESS table to in-frame rearrangements with V and J called. A share of clones is missing; checked studies link under half to unresolved V genes, and the rest is unexplained. Within this sample are roughly 220,000 clones, with roughly 94% of them counted one time only. More than 1.3% of the sample is held by the ten biggest clonotypes. From the cysteine up to the phenylalanine, the CDR3 has a length of 14 residues. The retained sequence is limited to the CDR3, 42 bases, with the frame set at the first base. CDR1 SNHLY and CDR2 FYNNEI are derived from the germline V gene. V lost 6 bases and J lost 0 bases; the stretch between them is 9 bases long.

The source material was blood. The receptor's source is a man aged 45 to 65 in good health. The receptor chain draws on TRBV2 and TRBJ1-5, with the D gene not confidently named. The nucleotide sequence reads TGTGCCAGCAGCCTACAGATTAGCAATCAGCCCCAGCATTTT. This encodes CASSLQISNQPQHF.